The following is a T cell receptor beta chain sequence with its context. Antigen unknown. This CDR3 has 15 amino acids. CDR1 is MDHEN, CDR2 SYDVKM, per germline. V was trimmed by 8 bases and J by 8 bases, leaving 21 bases between them. The data originate from a study of cytomegalovirus exposure and HLA in healthy donors. For the study at large: Earlier sequencing of some 190 million T cells yielded fewer than 140 million unique TCR beta sequences. Whole-study results and caveats: Cytomegalovirus-associated TCR beta chains were listed, numbering some 150. Later work associated roughly 15,000 TCR beta sequences with HLA alleles at 0.05 false discovery rate. Most CMV-associated TCR beta chains were later found to appear HLA-restricted.

Both 60 Vbeta primers and 13 Jbeta primers went into the PCR. Libraries were prepared by immunoSEQ multiplex PCR; TCRdb keeps only in-frame clonotypes and omits some of them. The sample holds over 110,000 clones, approximately 78% seen once. The rearrangement uses TRBV28 and TRBJ1-4; D ambiguous. The TCR was taken from a woman aged 40 to 50 in good health and CMV-seropositive. The specimen sequenced was PBMCs. CDR3 sequence (DNA): TGTGCCAGCGCCAACTCGGGGAGGTCAAGGGAAAAACTGTTTTTT. It is translated as CASANSGRSREKLFF.